The text below deals with one T cell receptor (beta chain). Antigen unknown. The sample is drawn from a study of yellow fever vaccine responses in identical twins. Findings and limits, study-wide: Vaccine-induced T cell responses in twins were reportedly observed to appear partly convergent, partly personalized.

TCRdb re-derived calls from the RT-PCR reads in MiXCR, one entry per CDR3 protein. The profile shows 3,500 to 4,500 distinct CDR3 sequences, approximately 81% of them singletons. The CDR3 is 14 residues long. CDR1 and CDR2 from the germline V gene are SGHVS and FQNEAQ. V was pared by 3 bases and J by 2 bases, with 10 bases between. The sequence was collected from a woman aged 18-29 years who received the yellow fever vaccine. The source material was T cells from blood (PBMCs), unsorted or a sorted subset (not recorded which), sampled before or after yellow fever vaccination (not recorded which). The genes are TRBV7-8 and TRBJ2-5, with TRBD1 as a possible D gene (5 bases). The CDR3, as DNA: TGTGCCAGCAGCTTCAGACAGCCTCAAGAGACCCAGTACTTC. Its translation is CASSFRQPQETQYF.